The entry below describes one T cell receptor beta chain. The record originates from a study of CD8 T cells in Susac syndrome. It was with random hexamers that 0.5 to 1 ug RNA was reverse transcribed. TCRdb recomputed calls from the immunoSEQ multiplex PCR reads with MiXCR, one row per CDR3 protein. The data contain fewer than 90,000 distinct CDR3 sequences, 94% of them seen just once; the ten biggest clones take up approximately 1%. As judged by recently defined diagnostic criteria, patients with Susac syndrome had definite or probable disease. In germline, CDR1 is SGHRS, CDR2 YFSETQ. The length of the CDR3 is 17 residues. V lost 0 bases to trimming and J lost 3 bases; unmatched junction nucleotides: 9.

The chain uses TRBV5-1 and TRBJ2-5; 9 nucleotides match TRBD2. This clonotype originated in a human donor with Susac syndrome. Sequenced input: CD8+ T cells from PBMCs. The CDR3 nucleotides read TGCGCCAGCAGCTTGGATTCCAGCGGGGGGTTAGAAGAGACCCAGTACTTC. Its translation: CASSLDSSGGLEETQYF.